Each of the 30 T cell receptor beta chains below was sequenced from the same sample in a study of cytomegalovirus exposure and HLA in healthy donors. PCR employed 60 Vbeta and 13 Jbeta primers. Produced via immunoSEQ multiplex PCR; TCRdb's table is partial and in-frame only. The sample totals around 34,000 clones. Sequencing used PBMCs. The receptors originated from a middle-aged woman in good health and CMV-seropositive.

The J gene is TRBJ2-3, the V gene TRBV27, with D possibly matching TRBD2 (6 bases). The CDR3 consists of 15 residues. V was pared by 5 bases and J by 3 bases, with 15 bases between. The germline CDR1 and CDR2 sequences are MNHEY and SMNVEV (reference sequence). The CDR3 loop reads CASSTISGETDTQYF. The CDR3 DNA reads as TGTGCCAGCAGTACCATTAGCGGCGAGACAGATACGCAGTATTTT.

The chain joins TRBV27 to TRBJ1-1, with D unclear. The CDR3 contains 16 residues. V dropped 7 bases and J dropped 5 bases, with 23 bases sitting between them. CDR1 and CDR2 from the germline V gene are MNHEY and SMNVEV (reference sequence). DNA for the CDR3: TGTGCCAGCACCGCCCTGACTAGGGTACGACGGACTGAAGCTTTCTTT. Encoded protein: CASTALTRVRRTEAFF.

The chain has TRBV5-5 and TRBJ1-2, with a weak D call TRBD1 (5 bases). V lost 0 bases and J 7 bases, leaving 16 bases between the germline ends. CDR1 SGHKS and CDR2 YYEKEE come from the germline V gene (reference sequence). The CDR3 runs to 15 residues. CDR3 protein: CASSLVSRQGGGYTF. The CDR3 DNA reads as TGTGCCAGCAGCTTGGTTAGTCGGCAGGGCGGTGGCTACACCTTC. Variable domain in full (rest from reference TRBV5-5 and TRBJ1-2): DAGVTQSPTHLIKTRGQQVTLRCSPISGHKSVSWYQQVLGQGPQFIFQYYEKEERGRGNFPDRFSARQFPNYSSELNVNALLLGDSALYLCASSLVSRQGGGYTFGSGTRLTVV.

The V and J genes are TRBV10-3 and TRBJ2-1, with a weak D call TRBD2 (5 bases). CDR1 is ENHRY, CDR2 SYGVKD, per germline. The CDR3 is made up of 16 amino acids. The V and J ends lost 6 bases and 5 bases respectively, with 20 bases between them. This CDR3 reads CAIRKERSPPDNEQFF. CDR3 DNA sequence: TGTGCCATCAGGAAAGAGCGGTCCCCGCCGGACAATGAGCAGTTCTTC.

The CDR3 spells CSARGGETQYF. CDR3 nucleotide sequence: TGCAGTGCTCGGGGTGGAGAGACCCAGTACTTC. V is TRBV20-1 and J is TRBJ2-5, with a possible D match to TRBD2 (5 bases). V lost 5 bases to trimming and J lost 4 bases, with 8 bases between them. Germline V CDR1 and CDR2: DFQATT, SNEGSKA (reference sequence). The CDR3 has 11 residues.

The rearrangement joins TRBV30 to TRBJ2-7; 7 nucleotides match TRBD1. In germline, CDR1 is GTSNPN, CDR2 SVGIG (reference sequence). V was pared by 0 bases and J by 2 bases, with 13 bases of the junction left unmatched. This CDR3 spans 17 amino acids. In nucleotides, the CDR3 is TGTGCCTGGAGTGTTTGGGCCCCCGGGACAGACCCCTACGAGCAGTACTTC. Encoded protein: CAWSVWAPGTDPYEQYF.

The genes are TRBV6-6 and TRBJ2-2; D gene unclear. CDR1 is MNHNY, CDR2 SVGAGI, per germline (reference sequence). This CDR3 has 16 residues. Trimming cost V 2 bases and J 0 bases, with 10 bases left between them. DNA for the CDR3: TGTGCCAGCAGTTACGGCAGGCTAACGAACACCGGGGAGCTGTTTTTT. Protein product: CASSYGRLTNTGELFF.

The J gene is TRBJ2-4, the V gene TRBV7-3; 10 positions match TRBD1. This CDR3 has 15 residues. V was clipped by 4 bases and J by 8 bases; unmatched bases: 8. Germline assignment: CDR1 SGHTA and CDR2 FQGTGA. The DNA of the CDR3 is TGTGCCAGCAGCTCAACTCATGGGACAGGGGACATTCAGTACTTC. It encodes CASSSTHGTGDIQYF. Full variable domain (remainder filled in from reference TRBV7-3 and TRBJ2-4): GAGVSQTPSNKVTEKGKYVELRCDPISGHTALYWYRQSLGQGPEFLIYFQGTGAADDSGLPNDRFFAVRPEGSVSTLKIQRTERGDSAVYLCASSSTHGTGDIQYFGAGTRLSVL.

CDR3 coding DNA: TGTGCCAGCAGTGTACAGGGTAGTCGTCCCTACGAGCAGTACTTC. It is translated as CASSVQGSRPYEQYF. J is TRBJ2-7 and V is TRBV27, with D possibly TRBD1 on 6 matching bases. Germline CDR1 reads MNHEY; CDR2 reads SMNVEV (reference sequence). The V end was cut by 5 bases, the J end by 2 bases, with 16 bases between. This CDR3 is built from 15 residues.

This chain joins TRBV2 and TRBJ1-2, with D tentatively TRBD1 (5 bases). The V gene lost 2 bases and the J gene lost 4 bases, with 11 bases spanning the gap. Germline V gene sequence: CDR1 SNHLY, CDR2 FYNNEI. The CDR3 extends over 14 amino acids. The DNA for the CDR3 is TGTGCCAGCAGTGAACAGGGCTTCGGCTATGGCTACACCTTC. This encodes CASSEQGFGYGYTF.

The V and J genes are TRBV5-4 and TRBJ1-4; 7 bases agree with TRBD1. This CDR3 is built from 15 residues. Germline V gives CDR1 SGHNT, CDR2 YYREEE (reference sequence). V shed 6 bases and J 8 bases; nucleotides not matched to a gene: 13. DNA of the CDR3: TGTGCCAGCATTCTCGGAGGGGGCGATCGGGAAAAACTGTTTTTT. Its protein is CASILGGGDREKLFF.

The gene calls are TRBV19 and TRBJ1-3; D uncertain. This CDR3 is built from 13 residues. The V gene lost 9 bases and the J gene lost 2 bases, with 11 bases spanning the gap. Germline CDR1 and CDR2: LNHDA and SQIVND (reference sequence). In DNA, the CDR3 is TGTGCCAGCCGACATCAGCCTGGAAACACCATATATTTT. Protein sequence: CASRHQPGNTIYF.

The genes are TRBV13 and TRBJ2-3; 14 nucleotides agree with TRBD2. This CDR3 spans 17 amino acids. With 5 bases clipped from V and 1 base from J, the junction kept 5 bases outside the gene matches. Germline V gene lookup returns CDR1 PRHDT and CDR2 FYEKMQ (reference sequence). The CDR3 region is CASSIRGLAGGTDTQYF. For the CDR3, the DNA is TGTGCCAGCAGCATACGGGGACTAGCGGGGGGCACAGATACGCAGTATTTT. Full variable domain (remainder filled in from reference TRBV13 and TRBJ2-3): AAGVIQSPRHLIKEKRETATLKCYPIPRHDTVYWYQQGPGQDPQFLISFYEKMQSDKGSIPDRFSAQQFSDYHSELNMSSLELGDSALYFCASSIRGLAGGTDTQYFGPGTRLTVL.

The J gene is TRBJ1-6, the V gene TRBV25-1, with D tentatively TRBD1 (5 bases). V shed 7 bases and J shed 10 bases, with 23 bases lying between them. This CDR3 is 16 amino acids long. Germline assignment: CDR1 MGHDK and CDR2 SYGVNS. The CDR3 loop reads CASTPGRVSGPSPLHF. Written as DNA, the CDR3 is TGTGCCAGCACCCCGGGCAGGGTTTCTGGGCCCTCACCCCTCCACTTT.

The V and J genes are TRBV6-5 and TRBJ1-5, with TRBD1 matching over 9 bases. The CDR3 extends over 15 amino acids. The J segment lost 1 base and the V segment lost 6 bases, leaving 4 bases of the junction unmatched. Germline CDR1 and CDR2: MNHEY and SVGAGI. DNA for the CDR3: TGTGCCAGCAGAGCCGGGACAGGGAGCAATCAGCCCCAGCATTTT. It yields the protein CASRAGTGSNQPQHF.

The genes are TRBV28 and TRBJ1-2; D may be TRBD1 (6 bases). V lost 6 bases and J 4 bases, leaving 15 bases between the germline ends. Germline V CDR1 and CDR2: MDHEN, SYDVKM. The CDR3 consists of 14 residues. The CDR3 here is CASRRGQILYGYTF. CDR3 nucleotide sequence: TGTGCCAGCAGACGCGGACAGATCCTCTATGGCTACACCTTC.

CDR3 coding DNA: TGTGCCAGCAGTGAGCAGGGGCGAGGCTACACCTTC. It translates to CASSEQGRGYTF. This chain uses TRBV6-1 with TRBJ1-2; weak D call: TRBD1 (6 bases). Germline V lookup: CDR1 MNHNS, CDR2 SASEGT. Trimming cost V 3 bases and J 8 bases, with 10 bases left between them. This CDR3 is 12 amino acids long.

The J gene is TRBJ2-7, the V gene TRBV28; TRBD1 matches at 9 bases. Looked up from germline, CDR1 is MDHEN and CDR2 is SYDVKM. The CDR3 is made up of 13 amino acids. The V gene end was trimmed by 4 bases and the J gene end by 4 bases; junction bases not matched to a gene: 2. CDR3 loop: CASSSTGGYEQYF. CDR3 in DNA: TGTGCCAGCAGTTCGACAGGGGGTTACGAGCAGTACTTC.

The chain couples TRBV27 to TRBJ2-5, with D perhaps TRBD2 (5 bases). Germline lookup yields CDR1 MNHEY and CDR2 SMNVEV (reference sequence). Trimming stripped 8 bases from V and 11 bases from J, with 18 bases between. The CDR3 is 12 residues long. The CDR3 here is CASHRSGKEQYF. DNA of the CDR3: TGTGCCAGCCATAGATCGGGGAAGGAGCAGTACTTC.

The gene calls are TRBV5-4 and TRBJ1-6, with 8 positions matching TRBD1. This CDR3 spans 15 amino acids. CDR1 is SGHNT, CDR2 YYREEE, per germline (reference sequence). Trimming cost V 4 bases and J 7 bases; bases outside gene matches: 7. The CDR3 reads CASSAKGQVNSPLHF. The CDR3 DNA follows: TGTGCCAGCAGCGCAAAGGGACAGGTGAATTCACCCCTCCACTTT.

Details on this clone: A read error is likely, as this CDR3 ends without the conserved phenylalanine or tryptophan. This sequence joins TRBV7-9 and TRBJ1-1; TRBD1 is a possible D gene (6 bases). The CDR3 runs 14 residues. Germline V lookup: CDR1 SEHNR, CDR2 FQNEAQ (reference sequence). The germline V and J ends were trimmed by 2 bases and 1 base, with 8 bases remaining between them. In DNA, the CDR3 is TGTGCCAGCAGCTTACAGGGGCGGAACACTGAAGCTTTCCTT. As protein: CASSLQGRNTEAFL.

This chain links TRBV6-5 with TRBJ2-7; TRBD2 agrees at 9 bases. The V gene's germline CDR1 is MNHEY and CDR2 SVGAGI. CDR3 length: 14 residues. V was pared by 2 bases and J by 1 base, with 0 bases of the junction left unmatched. The CDR3 is CASSYAGGSYEQYF. Written as DNA, the CDR3 is TGTGCCAGCAGTTACGCGGGAGGGTCCTACGAGCAGTACTTC.

V is TRBV28 and J is TRBJ1-5; no definite D call. The germline CDR1 and CDR2 sequences are MDHEN and SYDVKM. Trimming took 7 bases from V and 6 from J, leaving 13 bases between them. The CDR3 sequence is 13 residues long. In DNA, the CDR3 is TGTGCCAGCACCCCTTCTCGGAGTCAGCCCCAGCATTTT. Residues: CASTPSRSQPQHF. Supplemented by reference TRBV28 and TRBJ1-5, the full variable domain reads DVKVTQSSRYLVKRTGEKVFLECVQDMDHENMFWYRQDPGLGLRLIYFSYDVKMKEKGDIPEGYSVSREKKERFSLILESASTNQTSMYLCASTPSRSQPQHFGDGTRLSIL.

Its frequency marks this clone as medium-sized. The chain uses TRBV6-6 and TRBJ1-1, with 7 bases aligning to TRBD1. J lost 2 bases, V lost 6 bases, and 6 bases had no gene match. This CDR3 has 14 residues. Per the germline V gene, CDR1 is MNHNY and CDR2 is SVGAGI (reference sequence). The CDR3 protein is CASSRDRFNTEAFF. The CDR3, as DNA: TGTGCCAGCAGCCGGGACAGATTTAACACTGAAGCTTTCTTT.

J is TRBJ2-5 and V is TRBV29-1, with D perhaps TRBD2 (5 bases). Trimming took 4 bases from V and 6 from J, leaving 18 bases between them. CDR3 length: 14 amino acids. CDR1 and CDR2 (germline): SQVTM, ANQGSEA. The DNA of the CDR3 is TGCAGCGTTGGTCACGGGCCTGGCGGGCAGACCCAGTACTTC. Encoded protein: CSVGHGPGGQTQYF.

The chain recombines TRBV4-2 with TRBJ1-1; D uncertain. The V end lost 0 bases, the J end lost 4 bases, and 15 bases lay between the germline ends. Germline V gene sequence: CDR1 LGHNA, CDR2 YNFKEQ. CDR3 length: 16 residues. The CDR3 spells CASSQDFRGWGTEAFF. In nucleotides, the CDR3 is TGTGCCAGCAGCCAAGATTTCCGGGGATGGGGCACTGAAGCTTTCTTT.

CDR3: CASSQQGHSSYNEQFF. DNA for the CDR3: TGTGCCAGCAGTCAACAGGGGCACAGCTCCTACAATGAGCAGTTCTTC. The chain couples TRBV27 to TRBJ2-1; 7 bases are a match to TRBD1. This CDR3 region has 16 residues. The V and J ends lost 5 bases and 0 bases, in that order; junction bases with no gene match: 7. The germline V gene encodes CDR1 MNHEY and CDR2 SMNVEV (reference sequence).

The V call is TRBV6-5, the J call TRBJ1-1; D is perhaps TRBD1 (5 bases). V dropped 6 bases and J dropped 3 bases, with 17 bases sitting between them. CDR1 and CDR2 (germline): MNHEY, SVGAGI. This CDR3 has 15 residues. DNA of the CDR3: TGTGCCAGCAGCGAGCGACAGTCAAGGGACACTGAAGCTTTCTTT. Translated: CASSERQSRDTEAFF.

CDR3 DNA: TGTGCCAGCAGGGAAAACTACGAGCAGTACTTC. Residues: CASRENYEQYF. The J gene is TRBJ2-5, the V gene TRBV2; the D is unclear. TRBJ2-7 explains the end of the DNA better; the J call may be wrong. Germline V gives CDR1 SNHLY, CDR2 FYNNEI. This CDR3 contains 11 residues.

V gene TRBV9 combines with J gene TRBJ1-4; 8 bases match TRBD1. The CDR3 consists of 15 residues. The ends lost 2 bases at V and 7 bases at J; junction bases unmatched: 7. Per germline, CDR1 SGDLS and CDR2 YYNGEE. The chain's CDR3 is CASSVSGQGGEKLFF. The CDR3 region has the DNA TGTGCCAGCAGCGTGAGTGGACAGGGTGGTGAAAAACTGTTTTTT.